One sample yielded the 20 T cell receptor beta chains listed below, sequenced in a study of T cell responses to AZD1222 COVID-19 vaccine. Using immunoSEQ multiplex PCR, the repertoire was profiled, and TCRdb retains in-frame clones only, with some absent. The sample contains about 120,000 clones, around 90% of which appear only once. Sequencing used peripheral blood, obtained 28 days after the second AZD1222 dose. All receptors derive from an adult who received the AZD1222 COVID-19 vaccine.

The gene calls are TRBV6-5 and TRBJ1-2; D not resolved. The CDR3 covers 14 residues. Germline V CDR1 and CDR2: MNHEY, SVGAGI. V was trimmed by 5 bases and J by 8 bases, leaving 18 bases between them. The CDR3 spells CASSPRRPRRGYTF. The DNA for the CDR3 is TGTGCCAGCAGTCCCCGGAGACCCCGGCGGGGCTACACCTTC.

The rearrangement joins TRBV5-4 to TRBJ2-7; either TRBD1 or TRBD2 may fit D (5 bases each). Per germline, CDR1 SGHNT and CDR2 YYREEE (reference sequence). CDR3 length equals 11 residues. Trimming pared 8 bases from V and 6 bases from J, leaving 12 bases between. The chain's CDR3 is CASRVGGEQYF. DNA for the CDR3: TGTGCCAGTAGGGTTGGGGGCGAGCAGTACTTC. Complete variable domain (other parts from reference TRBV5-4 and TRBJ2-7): ETGVTQSPTHLIKTRGQQVTLRCSSQSGHNTVSWYQQALGQGPQFIFQYYREEENGRGNFPPRFSGLQFPNYSSELNVNALELDDSALYLCASRVGGEQYFGPGTRLTVT.

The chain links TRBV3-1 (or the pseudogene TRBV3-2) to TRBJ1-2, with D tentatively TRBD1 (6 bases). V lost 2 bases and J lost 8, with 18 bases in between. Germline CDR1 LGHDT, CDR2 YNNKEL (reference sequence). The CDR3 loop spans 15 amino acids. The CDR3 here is CASSQQGIRITGYTF. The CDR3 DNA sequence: TGTGCCAGCAGCCAACAGGGGATTAGGATAACCGGCTACACCTTC.

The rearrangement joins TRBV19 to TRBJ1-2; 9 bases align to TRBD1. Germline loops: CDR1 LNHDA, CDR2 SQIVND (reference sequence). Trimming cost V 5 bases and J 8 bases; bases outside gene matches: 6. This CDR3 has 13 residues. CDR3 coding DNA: TGTGCCAGTAGTGGAGGACAGGGGAGCGGCTACACCTTC. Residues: CASSGGQGSGYTF. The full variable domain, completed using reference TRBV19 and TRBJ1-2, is DGGITQSPKYLFRKEGQNVTLSCEQNLNHDAMYWYRQDPGQGLRLIYYSQIVNDFQKGDIAEGYSVSREKKESFPLTVTSAQKNPTAFYLCASSGGQGSGYTFGSGTRLTVV.

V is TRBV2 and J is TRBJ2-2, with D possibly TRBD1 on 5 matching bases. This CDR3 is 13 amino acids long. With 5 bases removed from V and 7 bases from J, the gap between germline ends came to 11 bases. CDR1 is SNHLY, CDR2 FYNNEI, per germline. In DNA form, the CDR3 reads TGTGCCAGCAGTCCCAGGGTAGGCGGGGAGCTGTTTTTT. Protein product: CASSPRVGGELFF.

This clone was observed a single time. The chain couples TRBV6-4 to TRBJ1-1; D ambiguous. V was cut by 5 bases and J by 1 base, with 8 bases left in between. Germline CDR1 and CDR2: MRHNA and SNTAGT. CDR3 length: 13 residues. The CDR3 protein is CASSPEENTEAFF. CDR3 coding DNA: TGTGCCAGCAGTCCTGAGGAGAACACTGAAGCTTTCTTT.

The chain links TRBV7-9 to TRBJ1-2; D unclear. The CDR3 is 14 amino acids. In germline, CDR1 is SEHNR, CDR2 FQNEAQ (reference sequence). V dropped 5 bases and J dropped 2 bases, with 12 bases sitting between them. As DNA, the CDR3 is TGTGCCAGCAGCGTAGGATCAGAAAACTATGGCTACACCTTC. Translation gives CASSVGSENYGYTF.

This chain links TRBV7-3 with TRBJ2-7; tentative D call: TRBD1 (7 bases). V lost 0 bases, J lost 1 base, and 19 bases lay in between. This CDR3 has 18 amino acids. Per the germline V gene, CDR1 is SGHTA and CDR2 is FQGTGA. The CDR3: CASSLTSVTRGDSYEQYF. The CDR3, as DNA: TGTGCCAGCAGCTTAACGAGTGTAACCAGGGGGGATTCCTACGAGCAGTACTTC.

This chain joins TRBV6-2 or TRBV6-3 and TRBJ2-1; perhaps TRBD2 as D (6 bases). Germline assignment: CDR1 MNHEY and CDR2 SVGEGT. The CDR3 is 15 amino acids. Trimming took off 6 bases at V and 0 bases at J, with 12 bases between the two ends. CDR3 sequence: CASSRTGSSYNEQFF. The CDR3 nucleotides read TGTGCCAGCAGCCGGACCGGGAGCTCCTACAATGAGCAGTTCTTC.

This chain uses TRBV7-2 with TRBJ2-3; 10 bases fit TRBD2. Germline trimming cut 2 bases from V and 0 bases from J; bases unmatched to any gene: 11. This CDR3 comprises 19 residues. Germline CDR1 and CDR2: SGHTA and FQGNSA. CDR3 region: CASSLWSSGRLISTDTQYF. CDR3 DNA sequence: TGTGCCAGCAGCTTATGGTCTAGCGGGAGACTGATAAGCACAGATACGCAGTATTTT.

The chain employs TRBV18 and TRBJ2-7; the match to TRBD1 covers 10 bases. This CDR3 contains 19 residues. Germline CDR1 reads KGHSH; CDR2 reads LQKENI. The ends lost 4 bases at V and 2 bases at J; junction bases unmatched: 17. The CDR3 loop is CASSLHNFPGQGIAYEQYF. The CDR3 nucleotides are TGTGCCAGCTCACTGCACAATTTCCCGGGACAGGGGATTGCCTACGAGCAGTACTTC.

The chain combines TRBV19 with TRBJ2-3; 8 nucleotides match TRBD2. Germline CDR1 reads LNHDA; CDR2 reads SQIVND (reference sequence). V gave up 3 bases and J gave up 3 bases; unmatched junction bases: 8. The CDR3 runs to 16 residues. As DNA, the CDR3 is TGTGCCAGTAGTATCTCAAGCGGGGGTCGAACAGATACGCAGTATTTT. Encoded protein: CASSISSGGRTDTQYF.

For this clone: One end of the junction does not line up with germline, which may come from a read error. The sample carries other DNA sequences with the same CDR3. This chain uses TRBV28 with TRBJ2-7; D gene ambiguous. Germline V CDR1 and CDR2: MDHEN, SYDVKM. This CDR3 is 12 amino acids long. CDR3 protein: CASSLYSYEQYF. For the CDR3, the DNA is TGTGCTAGCAGTTTATATAGCTACGAGCAGTACTTC.

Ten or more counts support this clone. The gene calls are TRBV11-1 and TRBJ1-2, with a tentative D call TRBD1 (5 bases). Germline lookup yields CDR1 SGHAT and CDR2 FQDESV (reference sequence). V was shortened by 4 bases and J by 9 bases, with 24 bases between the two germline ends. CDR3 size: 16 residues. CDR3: CASSSTTGTGVMRYTF. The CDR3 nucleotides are TGTGCCAGCAGCTCCACCACCGGGACGGGAGTTATGCGCTACACCTTC. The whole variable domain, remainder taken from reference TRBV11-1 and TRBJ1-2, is EAEVAQSPRYKITEKSQAVAFWCDPISGHATLYWYRQILGQGPELLVQFQDESVVDDSQLPKDRFSAERLKGVDSTLKIQPAELGDSAMYLCASSSTTGTGVMRYTFGSGTRLTVV.

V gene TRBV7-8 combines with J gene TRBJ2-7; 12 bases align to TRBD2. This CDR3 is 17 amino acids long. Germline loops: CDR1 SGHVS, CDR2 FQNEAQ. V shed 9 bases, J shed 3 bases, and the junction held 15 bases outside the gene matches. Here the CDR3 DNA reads TGTGCCAGTCCTCGACTAGCGGGGGCCCGCTTCCTCTACGAGCAGTACTTC. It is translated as CASPRLAGARFLYEQYF.

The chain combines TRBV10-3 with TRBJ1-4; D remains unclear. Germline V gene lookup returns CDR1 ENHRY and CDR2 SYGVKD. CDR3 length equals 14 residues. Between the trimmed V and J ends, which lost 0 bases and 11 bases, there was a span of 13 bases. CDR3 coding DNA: TGTGCCATCAGTGAGTCGTCAGGCCAAGGGAAACTGTTTTTT. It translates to CAISESSGQGKLFF.

CDR3 in amino acids: CASSPRASGTYGYTF. The CDR3 nucleotides read TGTGCCAGCAGCCCGAGGGCCTCGGGTACCTATGGCTACACCTTC. The chain recombines TRBV11-2 with TRBJ1-2; D is unresolved. The germline gives CDR1 SGHAT, CDR2 FQNNGV. The V gene lost 5 bases and the J gene lost 4 bases, with 17 bases spanning the gap. The CDR3 consists of 15 residues.

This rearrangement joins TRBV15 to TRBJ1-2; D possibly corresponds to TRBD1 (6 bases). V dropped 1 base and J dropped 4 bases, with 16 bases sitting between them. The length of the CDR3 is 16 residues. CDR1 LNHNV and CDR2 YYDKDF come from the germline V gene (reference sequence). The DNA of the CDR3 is TGTGCCACCAGCAGAGCTAGCTCTGAGGGGGTCTATGGCTACACCTTC. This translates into CATSRASSEGVYGYTF.

In DNA form, the CDR3 reads TGTGCCACCAGTGATTGGGGGGGCAGGGGCGCCGATACGCAGTATTTT. Its translation is CATSDWGGRGADTQYF. The V and J genes are TRBV24-1 and TRBJ2-3, with D tentatively TRBD2 (7 bases). This CDR3 contains 16 residues. Deletions cut 2 bases from V and 6 bases from J, with 17 bases between. Germline V gene data show CDR1 as KGHDR and CDR2 as SFDVKD.

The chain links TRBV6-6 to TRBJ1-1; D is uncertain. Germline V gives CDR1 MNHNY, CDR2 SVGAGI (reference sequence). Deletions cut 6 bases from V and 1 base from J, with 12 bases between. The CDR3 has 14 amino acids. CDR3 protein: CASRSRTGNTEAFF. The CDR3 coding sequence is TGTGCCAGCAGGTCCCGGACTGGGAACACTGAAGCTTTCTTT.